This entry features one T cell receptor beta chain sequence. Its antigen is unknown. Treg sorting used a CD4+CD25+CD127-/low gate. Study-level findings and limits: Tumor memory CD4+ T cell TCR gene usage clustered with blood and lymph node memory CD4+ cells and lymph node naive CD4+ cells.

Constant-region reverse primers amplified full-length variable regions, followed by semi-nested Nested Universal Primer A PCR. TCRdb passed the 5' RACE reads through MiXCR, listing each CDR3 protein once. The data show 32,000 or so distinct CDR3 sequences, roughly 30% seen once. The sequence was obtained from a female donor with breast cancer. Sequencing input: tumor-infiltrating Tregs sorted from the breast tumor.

The CDR3 spells CSAQQAQGWGQYF. The CDR3 DNA follows: TGCAGTGCGCAACAGGCACAGGGTTGGGGGCAGTACTTC. This chain connects TRBV20-1 to TRBJ2-7; D is perhaps TRBD1 (6 bases). The CDR3 has 13 residues. CDR1 and CDR2 from the germline V gene are DFQATT and SNEGSKA (reference sequence). The V and J ends lost 6 bases and 9 bases respectively, with 21 bases between them.